This T cell receptor beta chain was obtained from a study of CD8+ T cells in alopecia areata. In the study overall: Treated patients swallowed 5 to 10 mg of oral tofacitinib twice daily. The drug, tofacitinib, lasted 6 to 18 months, followed by 6 months off drug. Findings of the study overall: Lesional scalp exceeded normal scalp in clonality, especially in alopecia totalis/universalis. Tofacitinib delivered significant drops in scalp clonality and in expanded CD8+ clones among the top 100.

Following RNA extraction, reverse transcription yielded cDNA that acted as the sequencing template. The repertoire was sequenced with immunoSEQ multiplex PCR; TCRdb's copy has only in-frame clones and lacks some. The sample contains about 160,000 clones, 65% of which appear only once. Treatment defined: oral pan-JAK inhibitor, 5-10 mg twice daily. Worth noting for this clone: The antigen is unknown.

Sequences were derived from CD4+ T cells sorted from blood, sampled at week 4, from a patient treated with tofacitinib. The clonotype originates from a human donor with alopecia areata.

The CDR3 sequence is CASSPALMNTEAFF. The CDR3, as DNA: TGTGCCAGCTCACCGGCGCTTATGAACACTGAAGCTTTCTTT. This chain links TRBV18 with TRBJ1-1; D not certain. Germline CDR1 KGHSH, CDR2 LQKENI. The CDR3 sequence is 14 residues long. V lost 3 bases and J 0 bases, leaving 8 bases between the germline ends.